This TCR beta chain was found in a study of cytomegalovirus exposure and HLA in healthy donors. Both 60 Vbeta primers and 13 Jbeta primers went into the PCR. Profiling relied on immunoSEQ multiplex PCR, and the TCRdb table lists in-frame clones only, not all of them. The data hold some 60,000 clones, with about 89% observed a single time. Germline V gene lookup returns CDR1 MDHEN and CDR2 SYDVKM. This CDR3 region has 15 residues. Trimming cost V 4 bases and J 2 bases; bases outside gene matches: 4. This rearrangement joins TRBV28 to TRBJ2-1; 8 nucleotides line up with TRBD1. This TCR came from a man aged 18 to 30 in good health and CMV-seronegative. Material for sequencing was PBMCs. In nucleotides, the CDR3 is TGTGCCAGCAGTTCTCAGGGGGCCCCCTACAATGAGCAGTTCTTC. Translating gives CASSSQGAPYNEQFF.